There are many counts of the clone carrying this T cell receptor (beta chain). Germline V gene sequence: CDR1 MNHNY, CDR2 SVGAGI (reference sequence). J was trimmed by 8 bases and V by 5 bases; bases with no gene match: 12. This CDR3 has 15 residues. TCRdb fed the multiplex PCR reads into MiXCR, producing one record per CDR3 protein. The data show fewer than 85,000 distinct CDR3 sequences, approximately 19% seen once. Breast cancer patients provided tissue from their axillary draining lymph nodes. The sample comes from a study of breast tumors, draining lymph nodes, adjacent tissues. V gene TRBV6-6 combines with J gene TRBJ2-1, with 7 bases that match TRBD1. Sequenced material: axillary lymph node tissue. The receptor's source is a female donor with breast cancer. Some clones in this sample may be carry-over from other donors' samples. CDR3 sequence reads: CASSTATGWDDEQFF. CDR3 DNA: TGTGCCAGCAGTACCGCGACAGGGTGGGACGATGAGCAGTTCTTC.